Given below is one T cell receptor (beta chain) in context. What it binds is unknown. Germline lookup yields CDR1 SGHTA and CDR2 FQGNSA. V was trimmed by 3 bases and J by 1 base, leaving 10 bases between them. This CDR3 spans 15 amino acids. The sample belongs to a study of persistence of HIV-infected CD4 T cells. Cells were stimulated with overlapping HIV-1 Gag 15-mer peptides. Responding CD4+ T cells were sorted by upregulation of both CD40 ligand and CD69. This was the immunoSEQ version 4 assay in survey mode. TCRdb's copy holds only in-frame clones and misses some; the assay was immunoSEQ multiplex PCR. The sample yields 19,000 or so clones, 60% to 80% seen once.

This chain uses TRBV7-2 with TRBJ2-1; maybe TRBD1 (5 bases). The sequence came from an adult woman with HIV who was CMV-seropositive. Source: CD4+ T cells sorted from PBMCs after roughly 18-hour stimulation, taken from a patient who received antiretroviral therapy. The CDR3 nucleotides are TGTGCCAGCAGCTTGCAGGGTGGGTCCTACAATGAGCAGTTCTTC. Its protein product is CASSLQGGSYNEQFF.